Sequencing of this T cell receptor beta chain was carried out in a study of CD8 T cells in Susac syndrome. cDNA came from approximately 0.5 to 1 ug RNA primed by random hexamers. Amplification of the TCR beta CDR3 was carried out by immunoSEQ multiplex PCR, which spanned a total of 54 Vbeta and 13 Jbeta segments. TCRdb ran MiXCR on the immunoSEQ multiplex PCR reads and lists one entry per CDR3 protein. The sample contains 300,000 or so distinct CDR3 sequences, just over 90% of which appear only once. V dropped 4 bases and J dropped 4 bases, with 8 bases sitting between them. The CDR3 spans 11 residues. Germline V lookup: CDR1 SQVTM, CDR2 ANQGSEA. Sequencing of TCR beta was undertaken in CD8+ and CD4+ T cells derived from blood. TEMRA cells were enriched by FACS, while CD8+ and CD4+ T cells were obtained through a negative isolation that was performed magnetically.

The sequenced material came from CD4+ T cells from PBMCs. This chain links TRBV29-1 with TRBJ2-7; D uncertain. This receptor was obtained from a human donor with multiple sclerosis. DNA of the CDR3: TGCAGCGTTGGAAACGGTTACGAGCAGTACTTC. It encodes CSVGNGYEQYF.